These 20 T cell receptor beta chains came from one sample sequenced in a study of blood T cell repertoires in COVID-19. Assay used: immunoSEQ multiplex PCR; TCRdb lists only in-frame clones, some missing. In the table there are 310,000 or so clones, 87% of which are singletons. The sequenced sample consisted of PBMCs or T cells enriched from blood (not recorded which). The source is a woman under 30 who had recovered from COVID-19.

This sequence joins TRBV10-3 and TRBJ1-1; D unclear. V lost 7 bases and J lost 4, with 16 bases in between. The CDR3 consists of 14 residues. The germline V gene encodes CDR1 ENHRY and CDR2 SYGVKD. DNA for the CDR3: TGTGCCATCACCGGGTCAACGTCGAGCACTGAAGCTTTCTTT. Translation: CAITGSTSSTEAFF.

V is TRBV2 and J is TRBJ1-1; D gene unclear. From germline, CDR1 is SNHLY and CDR2 FYNNEI. V dropped 6 bases and J dropped 1 base, with 6 bases sitting between them. There are 12 residues in the CDR3. The CDR3 sequence: CASSAGNTEAFF. CDR3 sequence (DNA): TGTGCCAGCAGCGCCGGGAACACTGAAGCTTTCTTT.

The V call is TRBV14, the J call TRBJ2-2; no clear D. The V gene lost 0 bases and the J gene lost 4 bases, with 9 bases spanning the gap. This CDR3 has 15 residues. Germline CDR1 and CDR2: SGHDN and FVKESK. DNA of the CDR3: TGTGCCAGCAGCCAAGATCTATCAGGCACCGGGGAGCTGTTTTTT. Translation gives CASSQDLSGTGELFF.

The J gene is TRBJ1-5, the V gene TRBV6-2 or TRBV6-3; D is undetermined. The CDR3 is 15 amino acids. Trimming took 2 bases from V and 3 from J, leaving 11 bases between them. Germline loops: CDR1 MNHEY, CDR2 SVGEGT. The CDR3 nucleotides are TGTGCCAGCAGTTACGATGGAAGACTCAATCAGCCCCAGCATTTT. It is translated as CASSYDGRLNQPQHF.

This clone was detected only once. The CDR3 bases are TGTGCCAGTAGTGAGGGCGGCTCGACAGGGTACGAGCAGTACTTC. Its translation is CASSEGGSTGYEQYF. This chain links TRBV19 with TRBJ2-7; 7 nucleotides match TRBD1. V shed 5 bases, J shed 4 bases, and the junction held 11 bases outside the gene matches. This CDR3 contains 15 residues. Germline assignment: CDR1 LNHDA and CDR2 SQIVND (reference sequence). The variable domain in full, with the rest retrieved from reference TRBV19 and TRBJ2-7, is DGGITQSPKYLFRKEGQNVTLSCEQNLNHDAMYWYRQDPGQGLRLIYYSQIVNDFQKGDIAEGYSVSREKKESFPLTVTSAQKNPTAFYLCASSEGGSTGYEQYFGPGTRLTVT.

The rearrangement links TRBV18 to TRBJ1-5, with TRBD1 matching 7 bases. The V and J ends lost 6 bases and 6 bases, in that order; junction bases with no gene match: 5. Germline V lookup: CDR1 KGHSH, CDR2 LQKENI. The CDR3 is made up of 13 amino acids. Here the CDR3 reads CASSGTGAQPQHF. CDR3 in DNA: TGTGCCAGCTCCGGAACAGGGGCTCAGCCCCAGCATTTT.

This clone was observed a single time. J is TRBJ1-2 and V is TRBV6-7, with 7 bases aligning to TRBD1. TRBV6-7 is sorted into the ORF group, with uncertain function. Germline trimming cut 3 bases from V and 6 bases from J; bases unmatched to any gene: 13. The CDR3 sequence is 16 residues long. The DNA for the CDR3 is TGTGCCAGCAGTTATTCCGCGGGGCAGGGGGTAAATGGCTACACCTTC. It specifies CASSYSAGQGVNGYTF.

The chain is built from TRBV9 and TRBJ1-6; 9 nucleotides align to TRBD1. Germline assignment: CDR1 SGDLS and CDR2 YYNGEE. J gave up 8 bases and V 0 bases, and 0 bases lay outside the gene matches. CDR3 size: 14 residues. CDR3 sequence: CASSVGQGDSPLHF. CDR3 sequence (DNA): TGTGCCAGCAGCGTAGGACAGGGGGATTCACCCCTCCACTTT.

The V call is TRBV11-2, the J call TRBJ2-7; 11 bases are shared with TRBD2. This CDR3 comprises 16 residues. After removal of 7 bases from V and 2 bases from J, the junction contained 10 bases not matched to a gene. The V gene's germline CDR1 is SGHAT and CDR2 FQNNGV. In DNA, the CDR3 is TGTGCCAGCACCGGATTTACTAGCGGGGGACCCTACGAGCAGTACTTC. Protein product: CASTGFTSGGPYEQYF.

V and J are TRBV28 and TRBJ1-1; D remains ambiguous. Germline CDR1 is MDHEN and CDR2 is SYDVKM. V gave up 3 bases and J gave up 1 base, with 12 bases separating them. The CDR3 is 15 residues long. The CDR3 spells CASSLVSQKNTEAFF. CDR3 DNA: TGTGCCAGCAGTTTGGTTTCACAGAAGAACACTGAAGCTTTCTTT.

The rearrangement links TRBV15 to TRBJ2-1; 11 bases align to TRBD2. Germline CDR1 and CDR2: LNHNV and YYDKDF (reference sequence). The CDR3 spans 15 residues. With V trimmed by 1 base and J by 7 bases, 3 bases remained unmatched. CDR3 sequence reads: CATSRGASGRNEQFF. Here the CDR3 DNA reads TGTGCCACCAGCAGAGGGGCTAGCGGGAGGAATGAGCAGTTCTTC.

This sequence joins TRBV7-2 and TRBJ2-6, with unresolved D. Trimming shortened V by 1 base and J by 2 bases, and 18 bases separated the two germline ends. The CDR3 totals 19 residues. Germline CDR1 is SGHTA and CDR2 is FQGNSA. CDR3 DNA: TGTGCCAGCAGCTTAGGGGCAGATACACGCTACCCTGGGGCCAACGTCCTGACTTTC. It specifies CASSLGADTRYPGANVLTF.

The chain recombines TRBV3-1 (or the pseudogene TRBV3-2) with TRBJ2-3, with D unclear. Germline CDR1 and CDR2: LGHDT and YNNKEL (reference sequence). This CDR3 has 14 residues. Trimming left V 4 bases short and J 1 base short, with 9 bases between. In DNA form, the CDR3 reads TGTGCCAGCAGCCCGTCCTCTGGCACAGATACGCAGTATTTT. The encoded protein is CASSPSSGTDTQYF.

The chain has TRBV6-5 and TRBJ1-4, with 7 bases lining up with TRBD1. Germline loops: CDR1 MNHEY, CDR2 SVGAGI. The CDR3 has 15 residues. With V trimmed by 6 bases and J by 3 bases, 7 bases remained unmatched. Here the CDR3 DNA reads TGTGCCAGCAGGTCAGCCGGGACAGCTAATGAAAAACTGTTTTTT. Translation: CASRSAGTANEKLFF.

The V gene is TRBV7-9, the J gene TRBJ2-5; D is ambiguous. Germline CDR1 SEHNR, CDR2 FQNEAQ (reference sequence). CDR3 size: 13 residues. Trimming stripped 3 bases from V and 2 bases from J, with 7 bases between. The CDR3 nucleotides read TGTGCCAGCAGCTTGGGCAGACAAGAGACCCAGTACTTC. Its protein is CASSLGRQETQYF.

The rearrangement links TRBV5-1 to TRBJ2-1, with a possible D match to TRBD2 (5 bases). The ends were cut back, 3 bases at V and 4 bases at J, with 14 bases in the middle. The germline V gene has CDR1 SGHRS and CDR2 YFSETQ. This CDR3 is built from 15 residues. The CDR3 is CASSWTWAEYNEQFF. The CDR3, as DNA: TGCGCCAGCAGCTGGACTTGGGCAGAGTACAATGAGCAGTTCTTC.

The V gene is TRBV27, the J gene TRBJ2-1, with 10 bases identical to TRBD2. Germline V gene sequence: CDR1 MNHEY, CDR2 SMNVEV (reference sequence). This CDR3 is built from 15 residues. The V gene end was trimmed by 6 bases and the J gene end by 7 bases; junction bases not matched to a gene: 9. For the CDR3, the DNA is TGTGCCAGCAGACGAATAGCGGGAGGACCGAATGAGCAGTTCTTC. It specifies CASRRIAGGPNEQFF.

The chain couples TRBV28 to TRBJ2-3, with 9 nucleotides matching TRBD2. CDR3 length: 14 residues. Germline assignment: CDR1 MDHEN and CDR2 SYDVKM. The trim removed 7 bases at V and 6 bases at J, leaving 8 bases unmatched. CDR3 nucleotides: TGTGCCAGCACCCCGGGCGGGAGGGCCGATACGCAGTATTTT. Translation: CASTPGGRADTQYF.

The table lists this clone with a few counts. The chain couples TRBV7-9 to TRBJ2-1; TRBD2 agrees at 14 bases. The CDR3 loop spans 19 amino acids. The ends lost 6 bases at V and 8 bases at J; junction bases unmatched: 18. CDR1 is SEHNR, CDR2 FQNEAQ, per germline (reference sequence). This CDR3 is CASSYGTSGSSLNWHEQFF. DNA for the CDR3: TGTGCCAGCAGTTACGGGACTAGCGGGAGTTCCCTAAACTGGCATGAGCAGTTCTTC.

This chain connects TRBV30 to TRBJ1-1; D possibly corresponds to TRBD1 (5 bases). Germline V gene data show CDR1 as GTSNPN and CDR2 as SVGIG (reference sequence). The CDR3 loop spans 14 amino acids. Deletions cut 2 bases from V and 1 base from J, with 11 bases between. In DNA form, the CDR3 reads TGTGCCTGGAGTTTAGGAACAGGGAACACTGAAGCTTTCTTT. Protein product: CAWSLGTGNTEAFF. The entire variable domain, with the rest obtained from reference TRBV30 and TRBJ1-1, is as follows: SQTIHQWPATLVQPVGSPLSLECTVEGTSNPNLYWYRQAAGRGLQLLFYSVGIGQISSEVPQNLSASRPQDRQFILSSKKLLLSDSGFYLCAWSLGTGNTEAFFGQGTRLTVV.